This TCR beta chain derives from a study of blood T cell repertoires in COVID-19. In the study overall: Acute-phase and convalescent COVID-19 samples originated in the United States, Italy and Spain. Nucleic acid was either cDNA or gDNA, and it came from T cells, B-cell-depleted T cells, or PBMCs.

The length of the CDR3 is 16 residues. CDR1 SGHAT and CDR2 FQNNGV come from the germline V gene. V lost 6 bases and J 0 bases, leaving 18 bases between the germline ends. Original processing notes: Quantification of nucleated cells was approximated via reference gene primer amplification. Method: immunoSEQ multiplex PCR; TCRdb's copy keeps in-frame clones and lacks some. V and J calls and clone size come straight from that table; D and trimming were deduced from the DNA. Here the sample spans tens of thousands of clones, under 85% being singletons. V gene TRBV11-2 combines with J gene TRBJ2-7; tentatively, D is TRBD1 (6 bases). Sample: peripheral blood. This sequence was found in a man older than 75 with acute or convalescent COVID-19. Written as DNA, the CDR3 is TGTGCCAGCAGATTTACAGGGCGCAAGAGCTCCTACGAGCAGTACTTC. Its translation is CASRFTGRKSSYEQYF. The full variable domain, with the rest looked up from reference TRBV11-2 and TRBJ2-7, is EAGVAQSPRYKIIEKRQSVAFWCNPISGHATLYWYQQILGQGPKLLIQFQNNGVVDDSQLPKDRFSAERLKGVDSTLKIQPAKLEDSAVYLCASRFTGRKSSYEQYFGPGTRLTVT.